The 24 T cell receptor beta chains presented below share a single source sample, sequenced in a study of shared clonotypes between healthy human individuals. CD45RO-negative CD8 cells positively selected for CCR7 made up the naive population, which excluded terminally differentiated effector memory CD45RA+ cells. The repertoire was sequenced with immunoSEQ multiplex PCR; TCRdb's copy has only in-frame clones and lacks some. The data show approximately 840,000 clones, with about 97% seen just once and about 0.25% held by the top ten. Sequenced sample: naive CD8+ T cells sorted from blood. The receptor set was obtained from a man between 25 and 39 years old in good health.

The chain employs TRBV4-3 and TRBJ2-2; TRBD1 agrees at 10 bases. The germline V gene encodes CDR1 LGHNA and CDR2 YSLEER. The CDR3 covers 16 residues. V lost 1 base, J lost 5 bases, and 4 bases stayed unmatched. The CDR3 region has the DNA TGCGCCAGCAGCCAAGGGACAGGGGGTCATACCGGGGAGCTGTTTTTT. As protein: CASSQGTGGHTGELFF.

This chain uses TRBV7-6 with TRBJ2-3, with TRBD1 matching 7 bases. J was trimmed by 2 bases and V by 5 bases; bases with no gene match: 4. CDR3 length: 14 residues. The V gene's germline CDR1 is SGHVS and CDR2 FNYEAQ. The CDR3 protein is CASSQTGFTDTQYF. In nucleotides, the CDR3 is TGTGCCAGCAGCCAGACAGGGTTCACAGATACGCAGTATTTT. The full variable domain, its missing parts supplied by reference TRBV7-6 and TRBJ2-3, is GAGVSQSPRYKVTKRGQDVALRCDPISGHVSLYWYRQALGQGPEFLTYFNYEAQQDKSGLPNDRFSAERPEGSISTLTIQRTEQRDSAMYRCASSQTGFTDTQYFGPGTRLTVL.

This clone was recorded once. The genes are TRBV4-1 and TRBJ1-1; 7 bases are shared with TRBD1. The CDR3 length is 15 residues. Germline assignment: CDR1 MGHRA and CDR2 YSYEKL. The V segment lost 0 bases and the J segment 4 bases; nucleotides outside the gene matches: 5. The CDR3 nucleotides are TGCGCCAGCAGCCAAGACAGGGGGGCCAGCACTGAAGCTTTCTTT. It codes for CASSQDRGASTEAFF.

This clone was detected only once. CDR3 region: CASSLSGSPTDTQYF. The CDR3 DNA follows: TGTGCCAGCAGCTTGAGCGGGAGCCCCACAGATACGCAGTATTTT. This rearrangement joins TRBV5-4 to TRBJ2-3; 8 nucleotides agree with TRBD2. V lost 1 base, J lost 2 bases, and 3 bases stayed unmatched. The V gene's germline CDR1 is SGHNT and CDR2 YYREEE (reference sequence). The CDR3 loop spans 15 amino acids. Full variable domain (remainder filled in from reference TRBV5-4 and TRBJ2-3): ETGVTQSPTHLIKTRGQQVTLRCSSQSGHNTVSWYQQALGQGPQFIFQYYREEENGRGNFPPRFSGLQFPNYSSELNVNALELDDSALYLCASSLSGSPTDTQYFGPGTRLTVL.

This clone came up once. The chain uses TRBV7-8 and TRBJ2-7, with 11 bases lining up with TRBD2. Germline values: CDR1 SGHVS, CDR2 FQNEAQ. This CDR3 spans 16 amino acids. Trimming at V came to 5 bases and at J to 1 base, leaving 7 bases not matched to a gene. The CDR3 region has the DNA TGTGCCAGCAGCGCCTCTTCTAGCGGGAGGTCCTACGAGCAGTACTTC. It specifies CASSASSSGRSYEQYF.

This chain joins TRBV25-1 and TRBJ2-6, with TRBD1 as a possible D gene (5 bases). The CDR3 sequence is 14 residues long. Trimming stripped 8 bases from V and 1 base from J, with 9 bases between. Germline V lookup: CDR1 MGHDK, CDR2 SYGVNS. CDR3 nucleotides: TGTGCCAGCGGGCAGGGTTCTGGGGCCAACGTCCTGACTTTC. Amino acid sequence: CASGQGSGANVLTF.

The chain combines TRBV5-4 with TRBJ2-1, with TRBD2 matching 11 bases. Germline trimming cut 4 bases from V and 0 bases from J; bases unmatched to any gene: 6. Germline values: CDR1 SGHNT, CDR2 YYREEE (reference sequence). The CDR3 loop spans 17 amino acids. The CDR3 loop is CASSAGLAESSYNEQFF. CDR3 DNA: TGTGCCAGCAGCGCGGGACTAGCGGAGAGCTCCTACAATGAGCAGTTCTTC. The full variable domain, its missing parts supplied by reference TRBV5-4 and TRBJ2-1, is ETGVTQSPTHLIKTRGQQVTLRCSSQSGHNTVSWYQQALGQGPQFIFQYYREEENGRGNFPPRFSGLQFPNYSSELNVNALELDDSALYLCASSAGLAESSYNEQFFGPGTRLTVL.

This chain connects TRBV28 to TRBJ2-3; D not resolved. V shed 6 bases and J shed 6 bases, with 13 bases lying between them. The CDR3 has 13 residues. CDR1 is MDHEN and CDR2 is SYDVKM in the germline V gene. In DNA form, the CDR3 reads TGTGCCAGCAGGGTGAAGGGCAGGGATACGCAGTATTTT. Translation: CASRVKGRDTQYF.

The rearrangement uses TRBV11-3 and TRBJ1-5; unclear D gene. CDR1 SGHNT and CDR2 YENEEA come from the germline V gene. Between the trimmed V and J ends, which lost 4 bases and 2 bases, there was a span of 9 bases. This CDR3 has 14 amino acids. The DNA of the CDR3 is TGTGCCAGCAGCTCCCTAGTGGGCAATCAGCCCCAGCATTTT. It yields the protein CASSSLVGNQPQHF.

The gene calls are TRBV6-1 and TRBJ1-2; D ambiguous. This CDR3 spans 13 amino acids. CDR1 and CDR2 (germline): MNHNS, SASEGT. V lost 7 bases, J lost 2 bases, and 11 bases lay in between. DNA of the CDR3: TGTGCCAGCACAAGCAGGATCAACTATGGCTACACCTTC. Translating it yields CASTSRINYGYTF.

The chain uses TRBV19 and TRBJ2-2, with a weak D call TRBD1 (6 bases). Looked up from germline, CDR1 is LNHDA and CDR2 is SQIVND (reference sequence). V was cut by 5 bases and J by 7 bases, with 11 bases left in between. The CDR3 has 13 amino acids. For the CDR3, the DNA is TGTGCCAGTAGTTGGTCGACAGGCGGGGAGCTGTTTTTT. Translated: CASSWSTGGELFF.

The J gene is TRBJ1-2, the V gene TRBV27; a weak D match, TRBD1 (5 bases). Trimming pared 0 bases from V and 5 bases from J, leaving 10 bases between. CDR1 is MNHEY and CDR2 is SMNVEV in the germline V gene (reference sequence). This CDR3 is built from 14 residues. CDR3 sequence reads: CASSLSGASYGYTF. DNA of the CDR3: TGTGCCAGCAGTTTATCAGGGGCGAGTTATGGCTACACCTTC.

CDR3 region: CATSSLTSGRTDEQFF. In DNA, the CDR3 is TGTGCCACCAGCAGTCTGACTAGCGGGAGGACCGATGAGCAGTTCTTC. The chain employs TRBV15 and TRBJ2-1; 13 bases match TRBD2. This CDR3 spans 16 amino acids. CDR1 is LNHNV and CDR2 is YYDKDF in the germline V gene (reference sequence). Trimming at V came to 3 bases and at J to 8 bases, leaving 7 bases not matched to a gene.

This chain links TRBV5-1 with TRBJ2-7, with 10 bases matching TRBD2. Germline V gene data show CDR1 as SGHRS and CDR2 as YFSETQ. This CDR3 has 16 amino acids. V lost 0 bases, J lost 4 bases, and 7 bases stayed unmatched. DNA of the CDR3: TGCGCCAGCAGCTTGGGCCTAGCGGGAGACGGGTACGAGCAGTACTTC. Protein sequence: CASSLGLAGDGYEQYF.

V usage is TRBV5-4 and J usage is TRBJ2-1; D is unresolved. Looked up from germline, CDR1 is SGHNT and CDR2 is YYREEE (reference sequence). V dropped 2 bases and J dropped 0 bases, with 9 bases sitting between them. The CDR3 is 15 amino acids. The CDR3 region is CASSFVGSSYNEQFF. In nucleotides, the CDR3 is TGTGCCAGCAGCTTTGTAGGAAGCTCCTACAATGAGCAGTTCTTC.

This chain connects TRBV7-9 to TRBJ2-3; D gene ambiguous. The CDR3 has 10 residues. Germline CDR1 reads SEHNR; CDR2 reads FQNEAQ (reference sequence). CDR3 nucleotides: TGTTCCTCTAGCACAGATACGCAGTATTTT. Translated, it gives CSSSTDTQYF.

V usage is TRBV9 and J usage is TRBJ2-4; 12 bases fit TRBD1. The CDR3 has 16 amino acids. CDR1 is SGDLS and CDR2 is YYNGEE in the germline V gene. V shed 2 bases, J shed 6 bases, and the junction held 6 bases outside the gene matches. In DNA form, the CDR3 reads TGTGCCAGCAGCGTTGGGGACAGGGGGCTTGGAAACATTCAGTACTTC. It specifies CASSVGDRGLGNIQYF.

This clone has only one observation. The chain couples TRBV10-3 to TRBJ2-3, with unresolved D. This CDR3 is 14 amino acids long. The germline V gene encodes CDR1 ENHRY and CDR2 SYGVKD. Trimming left V 2 bases short and J 1 base short, with 7 bases between. The CDR3 nucleotides read TGTGCCATCAGTGAGGCGGTTGGCACAGATACGCAGTATTTT. Residues: CAISEAVGTDTQYF.

The V gene is TRBV27, the J gene TRBJ2-5; 11 bases agree with TRBD2. Germline-derived CDR1 and CDR2 are MNHEY and SMNVEV (reference sequence). Germline trimming cut 5 bases from V and 1 base from J; bases unmatched to any gene: 6. CDR3 length: 16 amino acids. The CDR3 coding sequence is TGTGCCAGCAGTCCTCGGACTAGCGGGTCCCAAGAGACCCAGTACTTC. Translated, it gives CASSPRTSGSQETQYF.

The CDR3 reads CASSPPNRGLAEAFF. In DNA form, the CDR3 reads TGTGCCAGCAGCCCACCGAACAGGGGGCTAGCTGAAGCTTTCTTT. The genes are TRBV7-9 and TRBJ1-1; 9 nucleotides align to TRBD1. V trimming: 5 bases; J trimming: 6 bases; junction bases outside the gene matches: 10. This CDR3 comprises 15 residues. In germline, CDR1 is SEHNR, CDR2 FQNEAQ (reference sequence).

The genes are TRBV4-1 and TRBJ1-5; 8 nucleotides line up with TRBD1. Germline V gene sequence: CDR1 MGHRA, CDR2 YSYEKL. Trimming took 1 base from V and 3 from J; bases not matched to a gene: 11. CDR3 length equals 18 residues. CDR3 DNA sequence: TGCGCCAGCAGCCAAGGGGGACAGGTGGGGACATTCAATCAGCCCCAGCATTTT. Encoded protein: CASSQGGQVGTFNQPQHF.

V usage is TRBV2 and J usage is TRBJ2-7; 11 nucleotides line up with TRBD1. The CDR3 length is 14 residues. Per the germline V gene, CDR1 is SNHLY and CDR2 is FYNNEI. Trimming took 6 bases from V and 5 from J; bases not matched to a gene: 6. The CDR3 spells CASRPGQGVNEQYF. The CDR3 region has the DNA TGTGCCAGCAGACCGGGACAGGGGGTCAACGAGCAGTACTTC.

The rearrangement joins TRBV5-1 to TRBJ2-1; D gene unclear. Germline V CDR1 and CDR2: SGHRS, YFSETQ. This CDR3 comprises 13 residues. Trimming left V 3 bases short and J 6 bases short, with 10 bases between. CDR3: CASSYWTFNEQFF. CDR3 nucleotide sequence: TGCGCCAGCAGCTACTGGACCTTCAATGAGCAGTTCTTC.

The chain couples TRBV29-1 to TRBJ1-1; a weak D match, TRBD1 (6 bases). V was trimmed by 7 bases and J by 2 bases, leaving 17 bases between them. This CDR3 is built from 14 residues. Germline V lookup: CDR1 SQVTM, CDR2 ANQGSEA. The CDR3 loop reads CSAIQGFENTEAFF. The CDR3 nucleotides read TGCAGCGCAATACAGGGTTTTGAAAACACTGAAGCTTTCTTT.